This is a list of T cell receptor beta chains from one sample in a study of read filtering for tumor transcriptome and immune sequencing. TCRdb recomputed calls from the reads with MiXCR, one row per CDR3 protein. The table shows fewer than 30,000 distinct CDR3 sequences, with about an eighth occurring only once. The sequencing input was a population of CD138-negative cells sorted from bone marrow. The receptors stem from a donor at least 40 years old with multiple myeloma. Both conserved end residues are part of each CDR3. D genes are given only for firm matches. Clone size is given for some rows only: seen once, a few or many times, or a class if the clone is expanded.

v_call,clone_size,j_call,d_call,cdr3_aa,cdr3_nt
TRBV14,medium-sized,TRBJ2-1,-,CASSQRGGALNEQFF,TGTGCCAGCAGCCAGAGAGGAGGCGCCCTCAATGAGCAGTTCTTC
TRBV20-1,-,TRBJ2-7,TRBD2,CSVHDWGKTSGTLYEQYF,TGCAGTGTGCACGATTGGGGGAAGACCAGCGGGACTCTCTACGAGCAGTACTTC
TRBV7-9,many,TRBJ1-4,-,CASSPQGGLFGEKLFF,TGTGCCAGCAGCCCCCAGGGTGGGCTTTTCGGGGAAAAACTGTTTTTT
TRBV5-8,many,TRBJ1-6,-,CASSLGRQLNSPLHF,TGTGCCAGCAGCTTAGGTCGTCAGCTCAATTCACCCCTCCACTTT
TRBV6-1,many,TRBJ2-7,TRBD1,CASSEAGQGEPLYYEQYF,TGTGCCAGCAGTGAAGCGGGACAGGGGGAGCCCCTTTACTACGAGCAGTACTTC
TRBV4-1,many,TRBJ2-7,-,CASSQGVRGYEQYF,TGCGCCAGCAGCCAAGGGGTACGAGGCTACGAGCAGTACTTC
TRBV11-3,few,TRBJ1-1,-,CASSLVNGGTRAFF,TGTGCCAGCAGCTTAGTGAATGGTGGGACGAGAGCTTTCTTT
TRBV30,many,TRBJ2-7,-,CAWSVLGYEQYF,TGTGCCTGGAGTGTATTGGGGTACGAGCAGTACTTC
TRBV6-1,-,TRBJ2-7,-,CASSANSAYEQYF,TGTGCCAGCAGTGCCAATTCGGCCTACGAGCAGTACTTC
TRBV7-9,many,TRBJ2-7,TRBD1,CASSLVGGRGNGEQYF,TGTGCCAGCAGCTTAGTTGGTGGCAGGGGGAATGGAGAGCAGTACTTC
TRBV12-3/TRBV12-4,many,TRBJ2-1,-,CASTWGLIYNEQFF,TGTGCCAGCACCTGGGGACTGATCTACAATGAGCAGTTCTTC
TRBV5-4,many,TRBJ1-1,-,CASSLVPSTEAFF,TGTGCCAGCAGCTTGGTTCCCAGCACTGAAGCTTTCTTT
TRBV10-3,many,TRBJ2-1,TRBD2,CAISDVGTSGGTEFF,TGTGCCATTAGTGATGTAGGGACTAGCGGCGGGACCGAGTTCTTC
TRBV5-1,-,TRBJ2-7,-,CASSLLPGLRSYEQYF,TGCGCCAGCAGCTTGCTCCCGGGCTTGAGAAGCTACGAGCAGTACTTC
TRBV29-1,many,TRBJ1-5,TRBD1,CSVGQGADQPQHF,TGCAGCGTTGGACAGGGGGCTGATCAGCCCCAGCATTTT
TRBV6-6,many,TRBJ2-3,TRBD2,CASSYLGTSVSTDTQYF,TGTGCCAGCAGTTACCTCGGGACTAGCGTGAGCACAGATACGCAGTATTTT
TRBV5-1,many,TRBJ2-7,TRBD2,CASSAGLEEQYF,TGCGCCAGCAGCGCGGGACTAGAAGAGCAGTACTTC
TRBV5-1,many,TRBJ2-1,TRBD1,CASSLGGTVSSYNEQFF,TGCGCCAGCAGCTTGGGGGGGACAGTGAGCTCCTACAATGAGCAGTTCTTC
TRBV7-9,many,TRBJ2-7,TRBD2,CASSGGGYEQYF,TGTGCCAGCTCGGGGGGAGGGTACGAGCAGTACTTC
TRBV6-5,many,TRBJ1-5,-,CASSTGNQPQHF,TGTGCCAGCAGTACGGGCAATCAGCCCCAGCATTTT
TRBV29-1,many,TRBJ1-6,TRBD1,CSVRQGAFNSPLHF,TGCAGCGTCCGACAGGGGGCTTTTAATTCACCCCTCCACTTT
TRBV20-1,-,TRBJ2-7,TRBD1,CSASTAGQGSYEQYF,TGCAGTGCTAGTACGGCGGGACAGGGCTCCTACGAGCAGTACTTC
TRBV12-3/TRBV12-4,many,TRBJ2-1,-,CASSLGLASNNEQFF,TGTGCCAGCAGTTTGGGTCTAGCGTCAAACAATGAGCAGTTCTTC
TRBV2,-,TRBJ2-7,-,CASSEGGTNYEQYF,TGTGCCAGCAGTGAAGGGGGGACGAACTACGAGCAGTACTTC
TRBV28,many,TRBJ2-3,-,CASSGDTQYF,TGTGCCAGCAGTGGGGATACGCAGTATTTT
TRBV12-3/TRBV12-4,many,TRBJ1-2,-,CASSFRDEGWSGYTF,TGTGCCAGCAGTTTTCGGGACGAAGGTTGGAGTGGCTACACCTTC
TRBV2,many,TRBJ2-4,-,CASREGGLTKNIQYF,TGTGCCAGCAGGGAAGGGGGACTAACCAAAAACATTCAGTACTTC
TRBV7-2,many,TRBJ1-3,-,CASSLLNTIYF,TGTGCCAGCAGCTTACTAAACACCATATATTTT
TRBV7-9,many,TRBJ2-5,-,CASSGETETQYF,TGTGCCAGCAGCGGGGAAACAGAGACCCAGTACTTC
TRBV19,many,TRBJ2-1,TRBD2,CASSGLAGIAYNEQFF,TGTGCCAGTAGTGGGCTAGCGGGTATCGCCTACAATGAGCAGTTCTTC
TRBV6-1,few,TRBJ2-4,TRBD2,CASSVGLADQKNIQYF,TGTGCCAGCAGTGTGGGACTAGCGGACCAGAAAAACATTCAGTACTTC
TRBV20-1,many,TRBJ2-5,-,CSARRGEETQYF,TGCAGTGCCCGACGGGGAGAGGAGACCCAGTACTTC
TRBV7-8,many,TRBJ2-3,TRBD2,CASSFSAGVTTDTQYF,TGTGCCAGCAGCTTTTCGGCGGGAGTTACCACAGATACGCAGTATTTT
TRBV6-5,many,TRBJ2-3,-,CASSYSTAVGADTQYF,TGTGCCAGCAGTTACAGCACTGCAGTGGGCGCAGATACGCAGTATTTT
TRBV5-1,many,TRBJ2-6,-,CASRRDSGANVLTF,TGCGCCAGCAGACGGGACTCTGGGGCCAACGTCCTGACTTTC
TRBV2,many,TRBJ1-1,-,CASSWGQEAFF,TGTGCCAGCAGTTGGGGGCAGGAAGCTTTCTTT
TRBV20-1,-,TRBJ2-2,TRBD2,CSAPTSRRAHTGELFF,TGCAGTGCTCCGACTAGCAGGAGGGCCCACACCGGGGAGCTGTTTTTT